The entry that follows covers one TCR beta chain sequence. The antigen is not known. The data belong to a study of OX40 agonist ivuxolimab in advanced cancers. About the study: Ivuxolimab was administered intravenously to patients at 0.01 to 10 mg/kg every 2 weeks. Patients assigned to dose escalation were diagnosed with hepatocellular carcinoma, melanoma, renal cell or head and neck cancer. General study results and limits: Still undetermined is the antigen specificity of the expanded peripheral T cells.

The method was immunoSEQ multiplex PCR; TCRdb's version includes in-frame clones alone and lacks a portion of them. The sample lists about 58,000 clones, roughly four fifths occurring once. The source is an adult with an advanced solid tumor such as melanoma, head and neck, liver or kidney cancer. The sequences come from CD4+ or CD8+ T cells sorted from blood, collected in a trial of the OX40 agonist ivuxolimab.

This CDR3 is CASSQEGTGGYNQPQHF. The DNA for the CDR3 is TGTGCCAGCAGCCAAGAAGGGACAGGGGGTTACAATCAGCCCCAGCATTTT. The chain recombines TRBV4-2 with TRBJ1-5; 11 bases align to TRBD1. In germline, CDR1 is LGHNA, CDR2 YNFKEQ. The length of the CDR3 is 17 residues. V shed 0 bases, J shed 3 bases, and the junction held 4 bases outside the gene matches.